Shown below are 21 T cell receptor beta chains from a single sample sequenced in a study of post-analysis software for immune sequencing data. The TCR beta cDNA libraries contained unique molecular identifiers. A single record per CDR3 protein comes from TCRdb applying MiXCR to the PCR reads. Among hundreds of thousands of distinct CDR3 sequences, 25% to 30% were seen once, and the ten largest hold around 0.55%. Whole-study findings and limits: Four or five TRBV segments were more frequent in patients than controls; TRBV5-6, TRBV5-1 and TRBV20-1 belonged to this group.

Their antigen targets remain unknown. Input material: blood. These receptor sequences come from a girl aged 10 to 17 with multiple sclerosis.

The chain carries TRBV6-1 and TRBJ1-6, with TRBD1 identical over 7 bases. CDR1 is MNHNS and CDR2 is SASEGT in the germline V gene. The CDR3 is 17 residues long. The trim removed 6 bases at V and 11 bases at J, leaving 19 bases unmatched. CDR3 loop: CASRKFTGDGGSAPLHF. In DNA, the CDR3 is TGTGCCAGCAGAAAGTTCACAGGGGACGGGGGATCGGCACCCCTCCACTTT.

J is TRBJ2-2 and V is TRBV7-8; a possible D gene is TRBD1 (6 bases). V was trimmed by 1 base and J by 6 bases, leaving 12 bases between them. CDR1 and CDR2 (germline): SGHVS, FQNEAQ. The CDR3 sequence is 15 residues long. The CDR3: CASSLVTPGAGELFF. The CDR3 DNA sequence: TGTGCCAGCAGCTTAGTCACGCCAGGGGCCGGGGAGCTGTTTTTT.

V and J are TRBV3-1 and TRBJ2-1, with D uncertain. The CDR3 covers 16 residues. Germline-derived CDR1 and CDR2 are LGHDT and YNNKEL (reference sequence). V was cut by 4 bases and J by 2 bases, with 15 bases left in between. The CDR3 DNA reads TGTGCCAGCAGCCCGAGCACGGCAGGACCCTACAATGAGCAGTTCTTC. It encodes CASSPSTAGPYNEQFF.

This clonotype occurred a few times. The V and J genes are TRBV6-1 and TRBJ1-2; D unclear. Trimming pared 1 base from V and 7 bases from J, leaving 13 bases between. The germline V gene has CDR1 MNHNS and CDR2 SASEGT. CDR3 length equals 14 residues. This chain's CDR3 is CASSEVGVSGGYTF. The CDR3 nucleotides are TGTGCCAGCAGTGAAGTAGGCGTCAGTGGTGGCTACACCTTC.

This clonotype was found a few times. In nucleotides, the CDR3 is TGCGCCAGCAGCTTGTACAGGGGGCGCGAGCAGTACTTC. Its translation is CASSLYRGREQYF. The chain recombines TRBV5-1 with TRBJ2-5; 9 nucleotides match TRBD1. The DNA end favors TRBJ2-7, so the J call may be wrong. CDR1 is SGHRS, CDR2 YFSETQ, per germline. The CDR3 runs 13 residues.

In regard to this clonotype: The germline gene is not matched at one end of the junction; a read error may be the cause. The V call is TRBV2, the J call TRBJ2-4; D gene unclear. CDR3 length: 12 residues. Germline-derived CDR1 and CDR2 are SNHLY and FYNNEI. CDR3 in DNA: TGTACCAGCAGTGAGAGGAGCAGCATTCAGTACTTC. Translating gives CTSSERSSIQYF.

The V gene is TRBV20-1, the J gene TRBJ2-7, with 13 positions matching TRBD2. Germline V gene lookup returns CDR1 DFQATT and CDR2 SNEGSKA (reference sequence). Trimming took 3 bases from V and 2 from J; bases not matched to a gene: 13. The CDR3 is made up of 18 amino acids. The CDR3 sequence: CSASSPGLAGVGAYEQYF. The CDR3 region has the DNA TGCAGTGCTAGTTCCCCCGGACTAGCGGGAGTCGGAGCCTACGAGCAGTACTTC.

This clonotype has more than one count but fewer than ten. V is TRBV20-1 and J is TRBJ2-6; TRBD1 is a possible D gene (7 bases). Germline lookup yields CDR1 DFQATT and CDR2 SNEGSKA (reference sequence). V was cut by 3 bases and J by 4 bases, with 13 bases left in between. This CDR3 contains 15 residues. The DNA of the CDR3 is TGCAGTGCTAGGGAGGGGGCGTTGGGGGCCAACGTCCTGACTTTC. Translating it yields CSAREGALGANVLTF.

The table lists this clonotype with a few counts. The chain recombines TRBV5-1 with TRBJ2-7; 11 nucleotides match TRBD2. The better agreement between TRBJ2-5 and the DNA end casts doubt on the J call. CDR1 and CDR2 from the germline V gene are SGHRS and YFSETQ. There are 17 residues in the CDR3. The CDR3 protein is CASSSSTLAGGRKTQYF. The CDR3 nucleotides are TGCGCCAGCAGCTCATCTACTCTAGCGGGAGGAAGAAAGACCCAGTACTTC.

J is TRBJ2-3 and V is TRBV6-5, with a possible D match to TRBD2 (7 bases). This CDR3 is 16 amino acids long. CDR1 is MNHEY and CDR2 is SVGAGI in the germline V gene. The V gene lost 8 bases and the J gene lost 1 base, with 19 bases spanning the gap. Written as DNA, the CDR3 is TGTGCCAGCCGGGGGGCCCTGTTCGGAGGCACAGATACGCAGTATTTT. Translated, it gives CASRGALFGGTDTQYF.

The DNA for the CDR3 is TGTGCCAGCATCCCGGCCGGACAGCGGGGCTACACCTTC. As protein: CASIPAGQRGYTF. The chain carries TRBV6-5 and TRBJ1-2, with TRBD1 as a possible D gene (6 bases). This CDR3 is 13 amino acids long. V was pared by 7 bases and J by 8 bases, with 17 bases between. Per the germline V gene, CDR1 is MNHEY and CDR2 is SVGAGI.

The chain links TRBV7-9 to TRBJ2-7; 9 bases agree with TRBD2. The CDR3 is 15 amino acids. Germline CDR1 reads SEHNR; CDR2 reads FQNEAQ (reference sequence). The junction had 6 bases not matched to a gene; V was cut back by 4 bases and J by 2 bases. The DNA of the CDR3 is TGTGCCAGCAGCTCCAGACTAGCGGTAACCTACGAGCAGTACTTC. This codes for CASSSRLAVTYEQYF.

In this sample, this clonotype turned up a few times. The chain joins TRBV15 to TRBJ1-5; a weak D match, TRBD1 (5 bases). The CDR3 covers 14 residues. Germline values: CDR1 LNHNV, CDR2 YYDKDF (reference sequence). V shed 4 bases and J shed 3 bases, with 10 bases lying between them. For the CDR3, the DNA is TGTGCCACCAGCATCGGACAAGTCAATCAGCCCCAGCATTTT. Protein: CATSIGQVNQPQHF.

This clonotype has ten or more counts. The DNA for the CDR3 is TGCGCCGTCCAGGTCGACGAGACCCAGTACTTC. Encoded protein: CAVQVDETQYF. The V gene is TRBV10-2, the J gene TRBJ2-5, with no clear D. V was pared by 11 bases and J by 5 bases, with 12 bases between. Germline CDR1 WSHSY, CDR2 SAAADI. The CDR3 is made up of 11 amino acids.

This clonotype was seen many times. The chain uses TRBV6-5 and TRBJ2-7; D not resolved. Trimming took 2 bases from V and 3 from J, leaving 14 bases between them. Germline V gene data show CDR1 as MNHEY and CDR2 as SVGAGI. The CDR3 extends over 15 amino acids. CDR3 in DNA: TGTGCCAGCAGTTACAAGGGCAGCCGCTACTACGAGCAGTACTTC. The encoded protein is CASSYKGSRYYEQYF.

This clonotype was recorded a few times. The CDR3 DNA reads as TGTGCCAGCAGCTTAGGGGCAGGGTATAATGAAAAACTGTTTTTT. It translates to CASSLGAGYNEKLFF. This sequence joins TRBV7-2 and TRBJ1-4, with a weak D call TRBD1 (5 bases). The V end was cut by 1 base, the J end by 4 bases, with 10 bases between. From germline, CDR1 is SGHTA and CDR2 FQGNSA. This CDR3 contains 15 residues. Complete variable domain (other parts from reference TRBV7-2 and TRBJ1-4): GAGVSQSPSNKVTEKGKDVELRCDPISGHTALYWYRQSLGQGLEFLIYFQGNSAPDKSGLPSDRFSAERTGGSVSTLTIQRTQQEDSAVYLCASSLGAGYNEKLFFGSGTQLSVL.

This clonotype was seen many times. The rearrangement joins TRBV29-1 to TRBJ2-1, with 8 bases that match TRBD2. Germline V CDR1 and CDR2: SQVTM, ANQGSEA. V was clipped by 7 bases and J by 2 bases; unmatched bases: 10. The CDR3 is 15 amino acids. The CDR3 protein is CSAGDSSGAYNEQFF. CDR3 DNA: TGCAGCGCCGGTGACAGTAGCGGGGCCTACAATGAGCAGTTCTTC.

The chain has TRBV11-2 and TRBJ1-5, with D unresolved. The length of the CDR3 is 15 residues. Germline V CDR1 and CDR2: SGHAT, FQNNGV. With 1 base removed from V and 6 bases from J, the gap between germline ends came to 13 bases. The CDR3 spells CASSLVGRWGQPQHF. The CDR3 DNA is TGTGCCAGCAGCTTAGTTGGGCGTTGGGGTCAGCCCCAGCATTTT. Combining the CDR3 with reference TRBV11-2 and TRBJ1-5 gives the whole variable domain EAGVAQSPRYKIIEKRQSVAFWCNPISGHATLYWYQQILGQGPKLLIQFQNNGVVDDSQLPKDRFSAERLKGVDSTLKIQPAKLEDSAVYLCASSLVGRWGQPQHFGDGTRLSIL.

The chain links TRBV29-1 to TRBJ1-1, with 7 positions matching TRBD1. The CDR3 length is 13 residues. The germline V gene has CDR1 SQVTM and CDR2 ANQGSEA. The V gene end was trimmed by 8 bases and the J gene end by 6 bases; junction bases not matched to a gene: 12. The chain's CDR3 is CSLGGGGTAEAFF. In nucleotides, the CDR3 is TGCAGCCTAGGGGGCGGGGGTACAGCTGAAGCTTTCTTT.

This clonotype was seen a handful of times. The chain uses TRBV6-1 and TRBJ2-3, with 13 nucleotides matching TRBD2. The CDR3 has 15 residues. Germline CDR1 is MNHNS and CDR2 is SASEGT. The junction had 4 bases not matched to a gene; V was cut back by 6 bases and J by 4 bases. The CDR3 is CASRRGLAGADTQYF. Here the CDR3 DNA reads TGTGCCAGCAGGAGAGGACTAGCGGGAGCAGATACGCAGTATTTT.

The table lists this clonotype with a count of one. This chain joins TRBV5-1 and TRBJ1-6, with D hard to call. CDR3 length: 17 residues. CDR1 and CDR2 from the germline V gene are SGHRS and YFSETQ. Trimming stripped 0 bases from V and 1 base from J, with 11 bases between. The CDR3 sequence is CASSLGQASSYNSPLHF. CDR3 coding DNA: TGCGCCAGCAGCTTGGGGCAGGCTTCATCCTATAATTCACCCCTCCACTTT.